This T cell receptor (beta chain) was found in a study of OX40 agonist ivuxolimab in advanced cancers. Whole-study context: Patients' therapy was ivuxolimab, an antibody that acts as an agonist of OX40 (CD134). The diagnoses of dose-escalation patients were hepatocellular carcinoma, melanoma, renal cell or head and neck cancer. General study points: Clones of CD4+ and CD8+ blood T cells grew by week 6 at doses of 0.1 to 3.0 mg/kg.

Clones were read by immunoSEQ multiplex PCR, and TCRdb kept only the in-frame ones, dropping some. The profile shows about 46,000 clones, 80% to 90% of them singletons. Remarks on this clone: What it recognizes is unknown.

Trimming removed 0 bases from V and 1 base from J; junction bases left unmatched: 1. From germline, CDR1 is SGHRS and CDR2 YFSETQ. CDR3 length: 14 amino acids. This sample comprised CD4+ or CD8+ T cells sorted from blood, obtained in a trial of the OX40 agonist ivuxolimab. The V call is TRBV5-1, the J call TRBJ2-7; 7 nucleotides align to TRBD2. This receptor was obtained from an adult with an advanced solid tumor such as melanoma, head and neck, liver or kidney cancer. The CDR3 DNA reads TGCGCCAGCAGCTTGGCTAGCGGTTCCTACGAGCAGTACTTC. Its protein is CASSLASGSYEQYF.